This TCR beta chain appears in the sequencing data of a study of T cells in Graves' hyperthyroidism and ophthalmopathy. Study-level information: Blood was drawn when the patient was first diagnosed and still untreated.

Study findings and constraints: Ophthalmopathy was distinguished from stable hyperthyroidism by 13 V-J signatures. Most clonotypes expanded in thyroid above 0.001 were likewise present in blood.

For the diagnoses, clinical symptoms, serum thyroxine and TRAb, thyroid ultrasound and orbital computed tomography were used. The CDR3 runs 11 residues. With 6 bases removed from V and 7 bases from J, the gap between germline ends came to 7 bases. Germline V gene lookup returns CDR1 LGHDT and CDR2 YNNKEL (reference sequence). Note on this clonotype: Its antigen is unidentified.

Researchers took RNA transcripts and amplified the TCR beta CDR3 regions from them. First-round RT-PCR targeting the TCR CDR3 was performed with the HTBI primer set. A single record per CDR3 protein comes from TCRdb applying MiXCR to the multiplex PCR reads. The table has about 400,000 distinct CDR3 sequences, 15% seen once. This sequence joins TRBV3-1 and TRBJ2-1; no clear D. This receptor was obtained from a woman under 40 with Graves' hyperthyroidism. Material for sequencing was blood. CDR3 bases: TGTGCCAGCAGGCAGAGGAATGAGCAGTTCTTC. Amino acid sequence: CASRQRNEQFF.